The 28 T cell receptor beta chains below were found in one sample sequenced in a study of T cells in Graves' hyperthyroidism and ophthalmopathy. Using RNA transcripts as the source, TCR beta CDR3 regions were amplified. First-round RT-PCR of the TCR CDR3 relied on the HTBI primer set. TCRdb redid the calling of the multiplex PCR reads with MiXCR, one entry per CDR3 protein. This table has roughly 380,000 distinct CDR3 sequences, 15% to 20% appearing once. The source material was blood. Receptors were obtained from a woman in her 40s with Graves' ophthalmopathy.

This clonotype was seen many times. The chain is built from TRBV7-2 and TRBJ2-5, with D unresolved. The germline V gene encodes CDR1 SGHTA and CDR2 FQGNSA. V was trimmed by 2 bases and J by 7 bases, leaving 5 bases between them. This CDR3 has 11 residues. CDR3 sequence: CASSLRATQYF. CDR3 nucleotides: TGTGCCAGCAGCTTAAGGGCGACCCAGTACTTC.

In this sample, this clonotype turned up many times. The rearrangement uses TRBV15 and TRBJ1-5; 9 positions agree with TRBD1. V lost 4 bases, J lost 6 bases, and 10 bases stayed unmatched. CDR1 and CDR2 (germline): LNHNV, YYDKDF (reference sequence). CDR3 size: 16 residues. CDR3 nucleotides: TGTGCCACCAGCACCCACAGGGGGCGCGGTAGTCAGCCCCAGCATTTT. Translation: CATSTHRGRGSQPQHF.

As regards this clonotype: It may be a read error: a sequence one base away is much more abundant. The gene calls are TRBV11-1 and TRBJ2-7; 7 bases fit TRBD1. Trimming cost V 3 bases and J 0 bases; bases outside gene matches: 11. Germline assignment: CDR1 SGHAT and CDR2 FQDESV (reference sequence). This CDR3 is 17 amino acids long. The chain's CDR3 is CASSFSYPGTVSYEQYF. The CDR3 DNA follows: TGTGCCAGCAGCTTCTCTTACCCGGGGACAGTCTCCTACGAGCAGTACTTC.

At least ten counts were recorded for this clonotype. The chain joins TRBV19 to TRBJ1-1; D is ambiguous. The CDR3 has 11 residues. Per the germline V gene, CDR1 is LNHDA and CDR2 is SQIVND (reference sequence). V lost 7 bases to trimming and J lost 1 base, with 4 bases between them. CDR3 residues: CASMRNTEAFF. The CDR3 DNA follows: TGTGCCAGTATGAGGAACACTGAAGCTTTCTTT.

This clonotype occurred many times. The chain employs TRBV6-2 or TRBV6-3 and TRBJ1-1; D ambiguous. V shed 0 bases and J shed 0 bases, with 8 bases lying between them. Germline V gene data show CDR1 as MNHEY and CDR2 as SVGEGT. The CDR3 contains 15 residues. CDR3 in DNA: TGTGCCAGCAGTTACTCGAGGCTCCTGAACACTGAAGCTTTCTTT. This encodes CASSYSRLLNTEAFF.

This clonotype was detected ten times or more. This CDR3 is CATPTGKETQYF. CDR3 nucleotides: TGTGCCACCCCGACAGGGAAAGAGACCCAGTACTTC. The genes are TRBV2 and TRBJ2-5; 7 positions match TRBD1. The CDR3 length is 12 residues. The germline CDR1 and CDR2 sequences are SNHLY and FYNNEI. J was trimmed by 3 bases and V by 10 bases; bases with no gene match: 5.

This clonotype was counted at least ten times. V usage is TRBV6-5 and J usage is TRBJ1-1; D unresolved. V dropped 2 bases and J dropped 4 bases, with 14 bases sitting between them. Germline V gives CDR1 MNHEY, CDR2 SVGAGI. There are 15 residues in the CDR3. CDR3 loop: CASSYEGPRTTEAFF. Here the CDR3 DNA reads TGTGCCAGCAGTTACGAGGGCCCGAGGACCACTGAAGCTTTCTTT.

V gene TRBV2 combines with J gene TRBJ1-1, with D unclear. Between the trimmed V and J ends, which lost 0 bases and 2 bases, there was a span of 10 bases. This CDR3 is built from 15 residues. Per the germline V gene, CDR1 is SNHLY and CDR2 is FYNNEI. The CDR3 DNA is TGTGCCAGCAGTGAAGCGAGGACTCGTAACACTGAAGCTTTCTTT. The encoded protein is CASSEARTRNTEAFF. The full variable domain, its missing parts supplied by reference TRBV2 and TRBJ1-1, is EPEVTQTPSHQVTQMGQEVILRCVPISNHLYFYWYRQILGQKVEFLVSFYNNEISEKSEIFDDQFSVERPDGSNFTLKIRSTKLEDSAMYFCASSEARTRNTEAFFGQGTRLTVV.

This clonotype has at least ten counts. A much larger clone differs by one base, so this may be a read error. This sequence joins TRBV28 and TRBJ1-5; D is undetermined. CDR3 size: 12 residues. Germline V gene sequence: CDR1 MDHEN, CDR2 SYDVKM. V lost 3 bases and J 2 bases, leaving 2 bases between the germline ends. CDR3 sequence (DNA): TGTGCCAGCAGTTTTCGCAATCAGCCCCAGCATTTT. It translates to CASSFRNQPQHF.

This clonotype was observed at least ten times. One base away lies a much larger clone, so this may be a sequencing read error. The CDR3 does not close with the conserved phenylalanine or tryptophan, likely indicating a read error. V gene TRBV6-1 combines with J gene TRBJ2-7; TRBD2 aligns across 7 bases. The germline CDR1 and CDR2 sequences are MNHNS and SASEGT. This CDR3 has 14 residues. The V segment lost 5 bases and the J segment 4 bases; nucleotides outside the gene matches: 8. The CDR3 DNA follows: TGTGCCAGCAGTCGCAGCGGGGTAGGTTACGAGCAGTACTCC. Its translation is CASSRSGVGYEQYS.

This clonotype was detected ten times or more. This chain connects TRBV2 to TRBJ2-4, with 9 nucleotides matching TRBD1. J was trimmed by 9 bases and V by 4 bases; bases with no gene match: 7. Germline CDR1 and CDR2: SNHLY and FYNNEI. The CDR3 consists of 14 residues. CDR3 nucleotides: TGTGCCAGCAGTGGGGCAGGACAGGGGAGCATTCAGTACTTC. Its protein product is CASSGAGQGSIQYF.

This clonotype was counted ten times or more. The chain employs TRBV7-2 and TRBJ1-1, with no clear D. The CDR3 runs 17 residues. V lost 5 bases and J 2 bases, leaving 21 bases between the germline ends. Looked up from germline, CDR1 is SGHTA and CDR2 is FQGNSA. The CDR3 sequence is CASSPFLEARGNTEAFF. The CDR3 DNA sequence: TGTGCCAGCAGCCCCTTTTTAGAGGCGCGGGGAAACACTGAAGCTTTCTTT.

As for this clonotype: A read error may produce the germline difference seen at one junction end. Written as DNA, the CDR3 is TGCAGTGCTACCGGATTAGCGGGAGGGCGGGAGACACAGTACTTC. This translates into CSATGLAGGRETQYF. The J gene is TRBJ2-5, the V gene TRBV20-1; 11 bases align to TRBD2. Germline CDR1 DFQATT, CDR2 SNEGSKA (reference sequence). The CDR3 has 15 amino acids.

The CDR3 DNA sequence: TGTGCCAGCAGCCGCCGACTAGCGGGCCGAGCCAAAAACATTCAGTACTTC. It yields the protein CASSRRLAGRAKNIQYF. V gene TRBV27 combines with J gene TRBJ2-4; 10 bases agree with TRBD2. Unmatched junction bases numbered 8, after V lost 6 bases and J lost 0 bases. This CDR3 has 17 residues. Germline CDR1 reads MNHEY; CDR2 reads SMNVEV (reference sequence).

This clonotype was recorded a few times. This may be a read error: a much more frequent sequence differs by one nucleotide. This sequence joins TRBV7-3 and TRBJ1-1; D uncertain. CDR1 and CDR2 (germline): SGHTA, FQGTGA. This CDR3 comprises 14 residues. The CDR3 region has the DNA TGTGCCAGCGGCTTAGTTTCGGGGAGCACTGAAGCTTTCTTT. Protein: CASGLVSGSTEAFF.

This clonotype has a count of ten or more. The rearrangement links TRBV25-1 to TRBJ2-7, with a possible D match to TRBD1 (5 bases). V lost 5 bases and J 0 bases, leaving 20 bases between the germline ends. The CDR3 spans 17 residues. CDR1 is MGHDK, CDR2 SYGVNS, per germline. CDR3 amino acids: CASSSRSRWTYSYEQYF. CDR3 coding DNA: TGTGCCAGCAGTTCCCGAAGTCGTTGGACATACTCCTACGAGCAGTACTTC.

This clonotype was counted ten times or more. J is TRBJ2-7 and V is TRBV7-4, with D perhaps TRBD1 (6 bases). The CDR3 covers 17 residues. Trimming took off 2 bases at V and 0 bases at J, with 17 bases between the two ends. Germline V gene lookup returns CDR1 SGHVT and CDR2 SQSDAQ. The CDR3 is CASSLPPGDKSSYEQYF. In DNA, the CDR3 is TGTGCCAGCAGCTTACCCCCCGGGGACAAGAGCTCCTACGAGCAGTACTTC.

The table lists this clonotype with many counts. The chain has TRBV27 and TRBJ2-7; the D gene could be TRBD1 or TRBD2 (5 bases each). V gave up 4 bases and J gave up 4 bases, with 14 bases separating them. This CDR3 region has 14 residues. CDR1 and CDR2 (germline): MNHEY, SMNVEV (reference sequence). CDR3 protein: CASSSPGRTYEQYF. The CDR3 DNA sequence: TGTGCCAGCAGTTCACCGGGGCGGACTTACGAGCAGTACTTC.

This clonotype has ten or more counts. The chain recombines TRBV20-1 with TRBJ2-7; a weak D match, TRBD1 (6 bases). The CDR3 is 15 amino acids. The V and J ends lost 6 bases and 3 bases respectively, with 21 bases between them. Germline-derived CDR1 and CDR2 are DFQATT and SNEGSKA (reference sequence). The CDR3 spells CSARGTLERVYEQYF. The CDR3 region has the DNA TGCAGTGCGCGAGGGACATTGGAAAGGGTCTACGAGCAGTACTTC.

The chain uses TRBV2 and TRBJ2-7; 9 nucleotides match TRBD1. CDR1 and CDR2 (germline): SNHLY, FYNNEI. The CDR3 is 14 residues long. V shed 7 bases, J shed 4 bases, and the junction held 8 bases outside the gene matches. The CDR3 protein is CASMRDRDRYEQYF. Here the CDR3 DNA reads TGTGCCAGCATGAGGGACAGGGACCGTTACGAGCAGTACTTC.

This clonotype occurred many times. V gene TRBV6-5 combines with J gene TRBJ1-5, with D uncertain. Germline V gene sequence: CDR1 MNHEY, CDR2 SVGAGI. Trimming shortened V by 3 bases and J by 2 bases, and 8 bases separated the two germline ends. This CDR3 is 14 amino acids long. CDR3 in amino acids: CASSYGWGNQPQHF. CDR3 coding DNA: TGTGCCAGCAGTTATGGGTGGGGCAATCAGCCCCAGCATTTT.

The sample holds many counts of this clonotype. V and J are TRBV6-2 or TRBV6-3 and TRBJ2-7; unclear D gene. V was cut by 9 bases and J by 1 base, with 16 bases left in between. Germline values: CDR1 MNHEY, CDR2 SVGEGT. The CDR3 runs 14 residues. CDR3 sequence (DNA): TGTGCCAGTACCGTTATGGCCGGGTCCTACGAGCAGTACTTC. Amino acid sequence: CASTVMAGSYEQYF.

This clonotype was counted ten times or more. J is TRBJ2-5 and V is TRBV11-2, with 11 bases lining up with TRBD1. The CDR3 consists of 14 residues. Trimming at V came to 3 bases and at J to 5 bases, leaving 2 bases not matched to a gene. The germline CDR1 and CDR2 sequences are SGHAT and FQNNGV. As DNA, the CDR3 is TGTGCCAGCAGCTTGGACAGGGGGCGGGAGACCCAGTACTTC. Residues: CASSLDRGRETQYF.

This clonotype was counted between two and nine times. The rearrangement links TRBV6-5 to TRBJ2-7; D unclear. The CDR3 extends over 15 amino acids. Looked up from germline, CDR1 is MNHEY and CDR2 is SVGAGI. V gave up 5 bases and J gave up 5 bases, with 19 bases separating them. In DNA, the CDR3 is TGTGCCAGCAGTCACCAAGTGGGAACGATCGACGAGCAGTACTTC. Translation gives CASSHQVGTIDEQYF.

CDR3 sequence (DNA): TGCAGTGCTAGAGTCTCGGCCAGGGGGCTGAGCGAGCAGTACTTC. Protein: CSARVSARGLSEQYF. This chain uses TRBV20-1 with TRBJ2-7; TRBD1 matches 8 bases. V dropped 1 base and J dropped 6; count of bases not matched to a gene: 11. The germline V gene encodes CDR1 DFQATT and CDR2 SNEGSKA (reference sequence). This CDR3 region has 15 residues.

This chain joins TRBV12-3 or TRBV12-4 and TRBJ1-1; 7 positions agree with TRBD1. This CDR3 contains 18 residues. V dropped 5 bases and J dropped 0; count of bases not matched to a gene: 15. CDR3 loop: CASSPRSGQFAMNTEAFF. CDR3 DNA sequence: TGTGCCAGCAGTCCTCGATCGGGACAGTTTGCAATGAACACTGAAGCTTTCTTT.

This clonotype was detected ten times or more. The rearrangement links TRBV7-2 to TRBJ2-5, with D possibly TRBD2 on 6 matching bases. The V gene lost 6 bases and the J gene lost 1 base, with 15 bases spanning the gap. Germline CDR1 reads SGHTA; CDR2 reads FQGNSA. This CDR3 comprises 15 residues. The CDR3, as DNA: TGTGCCAGCAGTCCCACTGGGGGGTTCCAAGAGACCCAGTACTTC. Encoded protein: CASSPTGGFQETQYF.

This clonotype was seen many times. The CDR3 loop reads CASGRATNTEAFF. The CDR3 coding sequence is TGTGCCAGCGGAAGGGCGACTAACACTGAAGCTTTCTTT. This sequence joins TRBV6-1 and TRBJ1-1; D is ambiguous. The CDR3 covers 13 residues. CDR1 is MNHNS and CDR2 is SASEGT in the germline V gene. Deletions cut 8 bases from V and 2 bases from J, with 12 bases between.